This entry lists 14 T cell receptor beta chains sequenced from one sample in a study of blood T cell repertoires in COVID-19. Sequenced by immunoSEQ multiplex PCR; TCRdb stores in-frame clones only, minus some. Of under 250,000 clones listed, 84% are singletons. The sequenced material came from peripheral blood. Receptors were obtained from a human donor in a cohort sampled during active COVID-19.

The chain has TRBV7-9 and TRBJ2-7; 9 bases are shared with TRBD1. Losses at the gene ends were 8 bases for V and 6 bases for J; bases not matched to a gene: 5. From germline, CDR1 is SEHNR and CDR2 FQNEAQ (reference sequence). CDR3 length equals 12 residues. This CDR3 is CASRDREGEQYF. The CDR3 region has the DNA TGTGCCAGCCGGGACAGGGAAGGCGAGCAGTACTTC.

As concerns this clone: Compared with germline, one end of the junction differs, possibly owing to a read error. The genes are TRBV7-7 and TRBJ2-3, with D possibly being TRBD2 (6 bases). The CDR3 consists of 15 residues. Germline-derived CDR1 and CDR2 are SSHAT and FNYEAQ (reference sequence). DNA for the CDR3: TGTGCTAGCAGCCCCGGGACTCTAAGCACAGATACGCAGTATTTT. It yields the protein CASSPGTLSTDTQYF.

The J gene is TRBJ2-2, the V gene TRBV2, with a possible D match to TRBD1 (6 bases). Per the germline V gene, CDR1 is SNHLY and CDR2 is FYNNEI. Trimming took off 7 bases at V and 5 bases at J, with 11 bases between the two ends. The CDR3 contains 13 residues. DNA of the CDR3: TGTGCCAGCAAGCGACAGGAAACCGGGGAGCTGTTTTTT. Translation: CASKRQETGELFF.

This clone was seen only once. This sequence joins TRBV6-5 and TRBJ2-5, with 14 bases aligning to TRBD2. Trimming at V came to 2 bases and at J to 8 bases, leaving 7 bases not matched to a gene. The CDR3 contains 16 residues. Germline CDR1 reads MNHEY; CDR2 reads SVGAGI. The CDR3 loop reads CASSYGTSGRRGTQYF. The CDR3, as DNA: TGTGCCAGCAGTTACGGGACTAGCGGGAGAAGGGGTACCCAGTACTTC.

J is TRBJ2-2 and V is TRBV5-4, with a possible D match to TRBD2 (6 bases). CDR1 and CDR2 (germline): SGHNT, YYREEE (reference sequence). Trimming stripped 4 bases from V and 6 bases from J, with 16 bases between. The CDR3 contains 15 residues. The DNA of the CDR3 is TGTGCCAGCAGCCGCACCGGGGGAGTCCCCGGGGAGCTGTTTTTT. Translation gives CASSRTGGVPGELFF. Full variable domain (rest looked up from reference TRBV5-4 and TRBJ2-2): ETGVTQSPTHLIKTRGQQVTLRCSSQSGHNTVSWYQQALGQGPQFIFQYYREEENGRGNFPPRFSGLQFPNYSSELNVNALELDDSALYLCASSRTGGVPGELFFGEGSRLTVL.

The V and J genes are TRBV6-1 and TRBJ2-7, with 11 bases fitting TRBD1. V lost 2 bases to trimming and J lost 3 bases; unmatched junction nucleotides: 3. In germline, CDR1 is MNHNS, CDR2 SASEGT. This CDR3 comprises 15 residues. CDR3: CASSETGTGGYEQYF. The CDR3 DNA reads TGTGCCAGCAGTGAAACCGGGACAGGGGGCTACGAGCAGTACTTC.

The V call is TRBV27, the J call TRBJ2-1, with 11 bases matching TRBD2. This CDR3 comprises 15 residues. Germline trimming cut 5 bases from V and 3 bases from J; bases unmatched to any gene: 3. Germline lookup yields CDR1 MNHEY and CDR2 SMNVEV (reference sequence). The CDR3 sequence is CASSIGTSGYNEQFF. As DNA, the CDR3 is TGTGCCAGCAGTATAGGGACTAGCGGCTACAATGAGCAGTTCTTC.

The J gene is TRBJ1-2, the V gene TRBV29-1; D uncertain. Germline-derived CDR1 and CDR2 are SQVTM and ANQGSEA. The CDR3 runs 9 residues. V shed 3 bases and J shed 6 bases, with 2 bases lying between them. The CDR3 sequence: CSVDNGYTF. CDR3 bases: TGCAGCGTTGACAATGGCTACACCTTC. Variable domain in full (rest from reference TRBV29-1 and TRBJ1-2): SAVISQKPSRDICQRGTSLTIQCQVDSQVTMMFWYRQQPGQSLTLIATANQGSEATYESGFVIDKFPISRPNLTFSTLTVSNMSPEDSSIYLCSVDNGYTFGSGTRLTVV.

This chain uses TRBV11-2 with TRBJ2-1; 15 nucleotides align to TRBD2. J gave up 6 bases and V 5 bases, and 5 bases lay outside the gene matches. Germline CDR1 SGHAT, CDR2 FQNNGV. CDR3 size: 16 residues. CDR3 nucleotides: TGTGCCAGCAGCCGGGGGACTAGCGGGAGGACCAATGAGCAGTTCTTC. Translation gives CASSRGTSGRTNEQFF.

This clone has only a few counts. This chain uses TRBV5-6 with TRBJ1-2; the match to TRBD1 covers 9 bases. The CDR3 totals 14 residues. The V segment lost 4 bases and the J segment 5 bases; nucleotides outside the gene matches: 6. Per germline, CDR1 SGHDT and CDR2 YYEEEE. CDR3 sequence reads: CASSPTGGGYGYTF. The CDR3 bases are TGTGCCAGCAGCCCGACAGGGGGTGGGTATGGCTACACCTTC. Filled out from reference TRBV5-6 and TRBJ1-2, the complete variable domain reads DAGVTQSPTHLIKTRGQQVTLRCSPKSGHDTVSWYQQALGQGPQFIFQYYEEEERQRGNFPDRFSGHQFPNYSSELNVNALLLGDSALYLCASSPTGGGYGYTFGSGTRLTVV.

This CDR3 is CASSEGGGRAVYEQFF. The CDR3 nucleotides read TGTGCCAGCAGTGAAGGAGGAGGGAGGGCCGTTTATGAGCAGTTCTTC. The V gene is TRBV6-1, the J gene TRBJ2-1; TRBD2 agrees at 7 bases. This CDR3 comprises 16 residues. Germline values: CDR1 MNHNS, CDR2 SASEGT. The junction had 11 bases not matched to a gene; V was cut back by 1 base and J by 8 bases.

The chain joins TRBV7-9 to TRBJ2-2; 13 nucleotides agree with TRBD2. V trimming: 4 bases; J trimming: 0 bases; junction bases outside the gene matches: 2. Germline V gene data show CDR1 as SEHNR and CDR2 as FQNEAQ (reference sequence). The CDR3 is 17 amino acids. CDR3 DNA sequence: TGTGCCAGCAGCTCCGGACTAGCGGGGGCGAACACCGGGGAGCTGTTTTTT. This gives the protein CASSSGLAGANTGELFF.

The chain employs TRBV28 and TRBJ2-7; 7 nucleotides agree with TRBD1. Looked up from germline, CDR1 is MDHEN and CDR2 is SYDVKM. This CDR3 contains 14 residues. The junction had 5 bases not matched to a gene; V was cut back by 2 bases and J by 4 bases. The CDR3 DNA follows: TGTGCCAGCAGTTTAACAGGGGTGAGATACGAGCAGTACTTC. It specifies CASSLTGVRYEQYF.

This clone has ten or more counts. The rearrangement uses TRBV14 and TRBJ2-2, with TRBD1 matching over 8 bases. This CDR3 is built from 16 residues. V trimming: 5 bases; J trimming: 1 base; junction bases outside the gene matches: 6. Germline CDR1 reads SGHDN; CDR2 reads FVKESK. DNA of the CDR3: TGTGCCAGCAGCTCGCGACAGGGGTTGAACACCGGGGAGCTGTTTTTT. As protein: CASSSRQGLNTGELFF.